One and the same sample provided the 13 T cell receptor beta chains below, sequenced in a study of CD4 T cells in relation to SARS-CoV-2 and coronaviruses. Repertoires were generated with immunoSEQ multiplex PCR, while TCRdb's copy carries only in-frame clones and drops some. The profile covers 36,000 or so clones, with 77% appearing a single time and roughly 3% taken by the ten largest. These receptors lack a known antigen. The material sequenced was memory CD4+ T cells from PBMCs, cultured in vitro. These receptors all come from an adult with COVID-19.

The chain couples TRBV3-1 (or the pseudogene TRBV3-2) to TRBJ1-3, with no clear D. Germline V gene lookup returns CDR1 LGHDT and CDR2 YNNKEL (reference sequence). CDR3 length equals 16 residues. V was clipped by 0 bases and J by 0 bases, with 9 bases between them. CDR3 in amino acids: CASSQDTGYSGNTIYF. CDR3 DNA sequence: TGTGCCAGCAGCCAAGATACGGGATACTCTGGAAACACCATATATTTT.

The chain joins TRBV27 to TRBJ1-4; 12 bases map to TRBD1. Germline values: CDR1 MNHEY, CDR2 SMNVEV (reference sequence). CDR3 size: 14 residues. Losses at the gene ends were 7 bases for V and 8 bases for J; bases not matched to a gene: 5. The CDR3 loop reads CASTSGTGGEKLFF. The CDR3 DNA reads as TGTGCCAGCACTTCCGGGACAGGGGGCGAAAAACTGTTTTTT.

The V call is TRBV21-1, the J call TRBJ2-3; the table assigns TRBD2, which was not confirmed against the DNA. TRBV21-1 is listed as a pseudogene. The CDR3 has 16 residues. CDR3 sequence: CASSTSSSGSADTQYF. The DNA for the CDR3 is TGTGCCAGCAGCACCAGCTCTAGCGGGTCCGCGGATACGCAGTATTTT.

V usage is TRBV19 and J usage is TRBJ2-3; 9 bases fit TRBD2. This CDR3 contains 17 residues. The ends lost 1 base at V and 3 bases at J; junction bases unmatched: 8. Germline values: CDR1 LNHDA, CDR2 SQIVND (reference sequence). CDR3 in DNA: TGTGCCAGTAGTATAGGGGTAGCGGGAGACGGAACAGATACGCAGTATTTT. Translated, it gives CASSIGVAGDGTDTQYF.

V usage is TRBV7-2 and J usage is TRBJ2-1; no clear D. Germline V lookup: CDR1 SGHTA, CDR2 FQGNSA. The CDR3 contains 15 residues. V was pared by 1 base and J by 3 bases, with 10 bases between. The DNA for the CDR3 is TGTGCCAGCAGCTTAGAATCAACCCTCTACAATGAGCAGTTCTTC. It translates to CASSLESTLYNEQFF.

V and J are TRBV5-8 and TRBJ1-1; 7 nucleotides agree with TRBD1. Trimming took 3 bases from V and 2 from J; bases not matched to a gene: 7. This CDR3 is built from 15 residues. The germline CDR1 and CDR2 sequences are SGHTS and YDEGEE. For the CDR3, the DNA is TGTGCCAGCAGCTCCCGCAGGGGGTCCAACACTGAAGCTTTCTTT. It encodes CASSSRRGSNTEAFF. Full variable domain (missing parts from reference TRBV5-8 and TRBJ1-1): EAGVTQSPTHLIKTRGQQATLRCSPISGHTSVYWYQQALGLGLQFLLWYDEGEERNRGNFPPRFSGRQFPNYSSELNVNALELEDSALYLCASSSRRGSNTEAFFGQGTRLTVV.

The chain combines TRBV29-1 with TRBJ1-5; unclear D gene. Trimming took 1 base from V and 7 from J, leaving 11 bases between them. CDR3 size: 13 residues. Germline assignment: CDR1 SQVTM and CDR2 ANQGSEA. CDR3 sequence reads: CSVEGSPGQPQHF. In DNA form, the CDR3 reads TGCAGCGTTGAAGGGTCTCCGGGCCAGCCCCAGCATTTT.

This chain connects TRBV5-1 to TRBJ2-7; D not certain. Trimming took off 0 bases at V and 4 bases at J, with 11 bases between the two ends. Germline CDR1 SGHRS, CDR2 YFSETQ. This CDR3 region has 14 residues. The CDR3, as DNA: TGCGCCAGCAGCTTGGCTCTAGAACGGTACGAGCAGTACTTC. This sequence encodes CASSLALERYEQYF.

This sequence joins TRBV3-1 (or the pseudogene TRBV3-2) and TRBJ2-7, with unresolved D. Trimming shortened V by 2 bases and J by 2 bases, and 7 bases separated the two germline ends. The germline gives CDR1 LGHDT, CDR2 YNNKEL (reference sequence). The CDR3 totals 13 residues. DNA of the CDR3: TGTGCCAGCAGCCAACCAGGTACCTACGAGCAGTACTTC. It is translated as CASSQPGTYEQYF.

CDR3 region: CAISGQGNYGYTF. In DNA form, the CDR3 reads TGTGCCATCAGCGGACAGGGGAACTATGGCTACACCTTC. The genes are TRBV10-3 and TRBJ1-2, with 9 positions matching TRBD1. With 6 bases clipped from V and 2 bases from J, the junction kept 1 base outside the gene matches. The length of the CDR3 is 13 residues. In germline, CDR1 is ENHRY, CDR2 SYGVKD.

This rearrangement joins TRBV6-1 to TRBJ2-7; 10 nucleotides match TRBD2. CDR3 length: 15 amino acids. The germline CDR1 and CDR2 sequences are MNHNS and SASEGT. The J segment lost 4 bases and the V segment lost 1 base, leaving 4 bases of the junction unmatched. The CDR3 nucleotides are TGTGCCAGCAGTGAAGGGGCTAGCGGGAGTTACGAGCAGTACTTC. Amino acid sequence: CASSEGASGSYEQYF.

The chain carries TRBV29-1 and TRBJ2-5; D unclear. V shed 7 bases and J shed 0 bases, with 12 bases lying between them. The CDR3 covers 13 residues. Germline V gene lookup returns CDR1 SQVTM and CDR2 ANQGSEA. CDR3 DNA: TGCAGCGCCGACAACCTCTACCAAGAGACCCAGTACTTC. Protein: CSADNLYQETQYF.

The rearrangement links TRBV7-9 to TRBJ2-3; 11 bases are shared with TRBD2. The germline V gene has CDR1 SEHNR and CDR2 FQNEAQ (reference sequence). The V gene end was trimmed by 5 bases and the J gene end by 2 bases; junction bases not matched to a gene: 6. This CDR3 contains 16 residues. The CDR3 DNA sequence: TGTGCCAGCAGCCCGCTAGCGGGAGGATTCACAGATACGCAGTATTTT. Translation: CASSPLAGGFTDTQYF.